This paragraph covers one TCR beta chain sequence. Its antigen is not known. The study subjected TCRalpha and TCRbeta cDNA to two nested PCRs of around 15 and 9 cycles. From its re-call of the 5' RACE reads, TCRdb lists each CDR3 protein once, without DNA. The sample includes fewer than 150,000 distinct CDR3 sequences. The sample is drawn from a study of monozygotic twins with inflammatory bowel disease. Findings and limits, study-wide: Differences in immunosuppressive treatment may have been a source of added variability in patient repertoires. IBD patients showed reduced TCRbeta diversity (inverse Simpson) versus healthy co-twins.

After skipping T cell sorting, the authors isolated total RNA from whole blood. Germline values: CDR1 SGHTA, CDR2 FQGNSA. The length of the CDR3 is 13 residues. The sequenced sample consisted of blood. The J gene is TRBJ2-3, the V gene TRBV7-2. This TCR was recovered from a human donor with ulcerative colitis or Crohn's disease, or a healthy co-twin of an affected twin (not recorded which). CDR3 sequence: CASSLPATDTQYF.